One and the same sample provided the 30 T cell receptor beta chains below, sequenced in a study of blood T cell repertoires in COVID-19 (TCRdb year 2020). Receptors were amplified or captured by the immunoSEQ multiplex PCR assay. This immuneACCESS table, as held by TCRdb, lists in-frame sequences with V and J called but not all clones. Of the missing ones, under half trace to an unresolved V gene in checked studies; the others have no known cause. The sample table lists around 210,000 clones, 65% to 90% of them with a count of one. Approximately 5.1% of the sample goes to the ten largest clones. The specimen was peripheral blood. These receptors all come from a man aged 50-60 years with COVID-19, enrolled during active disease.

V gene TRBV7-2 combines with J gene TRBJ2-3; D perhaps matches TRBD2 (5 bases). The CDR3 loop spans 15 amino acids. CDR1 SGHTA and CDR2 FQGNSA come from the germline V gene. V gave up 5 bases and J gave up 1 base, with 13 bases separating them. CDR3 region: CASSQFSERTDTQYF. In DNA, the CDR3 is TGTGCCAGCAGCCAGTTTAGCGAACGCACAGATACGCAGTATTTT.

The chain joins TRBV9 to TRBJ2-2; D may be TRBD1 (6 bases). The CDR3 is 16 residues long. The V end was cut by 0 bases, the J end by 2 bases, with 11 bases between. Germline CDR1 SGDLS, CDR2 YYNGEE. In DNA form, the CDR3 reads TGTGCCAGCAGCGTAGGGCAGGGGATAAACACCGGGGAGCTGTTTTTT. This codes for CASSVGQGINTGELFF.

This chain uses TRBV11-2 with TRBJ2-7, with TRBD2 matching over 8 bases. The CDR3 is made up of 15 amino acids. The V gene's germline CDR1 is SGHAT and CDR2 FQNNGV. Trimming at V came to 5 bases and at J to 0 bases, leaving 6 bases not matched to a gene. CDR3 amino acids: CASSTSGGPSYEQYF. CDR3 nucleotides: TGTGCCAGCAGCACGAGCGGGGGCCCCTCCTACGAGCAGTACTTC.

The J gene is TRBJ2-5, the V gene TRBV19, with D possibly being TRBD2 (5 bases). This CDR3 is built from 16 residues. Per germline, CDR1 LNHDA and CDR2 SQIVND (reference sequence). V shed 7 bases and J shed 0 bases, with 18 bases lying between them. CDR3 in DNA: TGTGCCAGTACCGAGGGCCCCGGGAAAAACCAAGAGACCCAGTACTTC. This encodes CASTEGPGKNQETQYF.

The genes are TRBV28 and TRBJ1-6, with TRBD1 as a possible D gene (6 bases). Trimming removed 5 bases from V and 6 bases from J, with 14 bases in between. Germline values: CDR1 MDHEN, CDR2 SYDVKM. This CDR3 comprises 15 residues. The DNA for the CDR3 is TGTGCCAGCAGTCCGGACAGTATCTTTAATTCACCCCTCCACTTT. Protein: CASSPDSIFNSPLHF.

The CDR3 DNA is TGTGCCAGCAGTTTTGGGAGGCTAGAACCCCTCCACTTT. The encoded protein is CASSFGRLEPLHF. This chain uses TRBV28 with TRBJ1-6; D not resolved. CDR3 length: 13 residues. V was shortened by 3 bases and J by 12 bases, with 12 bases between the two germline ends. Germline assignment: CDR1 MDHEN and CDR2 SYDVKM.

The CDR3 DNA reads TGTGCCAGCTCACCCCAACAGGGAGGGCTAGGGTCAAGCTCTGGAAACACCATATATTTT. It encodes CASSPQQGGLGSSSGNTIYF. This sequence joins TRBV18 and TRBJ1-3, with D possibly matching TRBD1 (6 bases). This CDR3 spans 20 amino acids. Germline loops: CDR1 KGHSH, CDR2 LQKENI. The V and J ends lost 3 bases and 0 bases respectively, with 24 bases between them.

The count of this clone is one. The chain carries TRBV9 and TRBJ2-7; 8 bases align to TRBD1. The V gene end was trimmed by 0 bases and the J gene end by 6 bases; junction bases not matched to a gene: 5. Per germline, CDR1 SGDLS and CDR2 YYNGEE. The CDR3 is made up of 14 amino acids. The CDR3 sequence: CASSVAEQGVEQYF. Written as DNA, the CDR3 is TGTGCCAGCAGCGTAGCTGAACAGGGGGTCGAGCAGTACTTC.

The genes are TRBV18 and TRBJ2-3, with D perhaps TRBD1 (6 bases). CDR1 is KGHSH, CDR2 LQKENI, per germline. Trimming stripped 3 bases from V and 8 bases from J, with 9 bases between. There are 12 residues in the CDR3. The CDR3 here is CASSPTGGTQYF. In nucleotides, the CDR3 is TGTGCCAGCTCACCGACAGGAGGTACGCAGTATTTT.

The chain joins TRBV21-1 to TRBJ1-6; whether TRBD1, the table's D call, matches the DNA was not checked. TRBV21-1 is recorded as a pseudogene. This CDR3 contains 15 residues. Written as DNA, the CDR3 is TGTGCCAGCAGACCCCCGGCCAGGGTAGGTTCACCCCTCCACTTT. Its protein is CASRPPARVGSPLHF.

This clone has just a few counts. The chain recombines TRBV4-1 with TRBJ2-2; 8 positions match TRBD1. CDR3 size: 15 residues. Germline CDR1 and CDR2: MGHRA and YSYEKL. Trimming took 1 base from V and 4 from J; bases not matched to a gene: 2. The CDR3 is CASSQATGGTGELFF. The CDR3 DNA is TGCGCCAGCAGCCAAGCCACAGGGGGCACCGGGGAGCTGTTTTTT.

As for this clone: Other DNA sequences in this sample translate to the same CDR3. The chain uses TRBV7-2 and TRBJ1-1; D possibly corresponds to TRBD1 (6 bases). This CDR3 spans 14 amino acids. V lost 3 bases to trimming and J lost 1 base, with 9 bases between them. CDR1 and CDR2 from the germline V gene are SGHTA and FQGNSA. CDR3: CASSLGHANTEAFF. Here the CDR3 DNA reads TGTGCCAGCAGCTTGGGACACGCGAACACTGAAGCTTTCTTT. Filled out from reference TRBV7-2 and TRBJ1-1, the complete variable domain reads GAGVSQSPSNKVTEKGKDVELRCDPISGHTALYWYRQSLGQGLEFLIYFQGNSAPDKSGLPSDRFSAERTGGSVSTLTIQRTQQEDSAVYLCASSLGHANTEAFFGQGTRLTVV.

This clone was seen more than once but under ten times. The chain joins TRBV7-6 to TRBJ2-7; TRBD1 agrees at 8 bases. The V and J ends lost 1 base and 1 base, in that order; junction bases with no gene match: 9. Per germline, CDR1 SGHVS and CDR2 FNYEAQ. The CDR3 covers 17 residues. For the CDR3, the DNA is TGTGCCAGCAGCTTAGTTCTTAACAGGGGGTTATCCTACGAGCAGTACTTC. Protein product: CASSLVLNRGLSYEQYF.

This clone has a handful of counts. This chain uses TRBV7-2 with TRBJ2-7, with D unclear. The CDR3 is 13 amino acids. The germline gives CDR1 SGHTA, CDR2 FQGNSA. V lost 6 bases and J 2 bases, leaving 11 bases between the germline ends. The CDR3 sequence: CASSFGEAYEQYF. CDR3 in DNA: TGTGCCAGCAGTTTCGGCGAGGCCTACGAGCAGTACTTC.

The rearrangement uses TRBV6-5 and TRBJ2-2; TRBD2 aligns across 8 bases. V lost 0 bases and J lost 6; bases outside the gene matches: 6. This CDR3 region has 16 residues. The V gene's germline CDR1 is MNHEY and CDR2 SVGAGI. The CDR3 coding sequence is TGTGCCAGCAGTTACTCTCGAACGGGGGGGGCCGGGGAGCTGTTTTTT. Its protein is CASSYSRTGGAGELFF.

This chain connects TRBV10-3 to TRBJ2-7, with D perhaps matching TRBD2 (6 bases). Germline loops: CDR1 ENHRY, CDR2 SYGVKD. Trimming took off 4 bases at V and 3 bases at J, with 13 bases between the two ends. This CDR3 has 14 amino acids. CDR3 nucleotide sequence: TGTGCCATCAGTGGCGCGGGACTTATCTACGAGCAGTACTTC. It specifies CAISGAGLIYEQYF.

The chain joins TRBV3-1 (or the pseudogene TRBV3-2) to TRBJ2-2, with a weak D call TRBD2 (6 bases). This CDR3 is built from 16 residues. V lost 4 bases and J lost 5, with 17 bases in between. Germline values: CDR1 LGHDT, CDR2 YNNKEL (reference sequence). CDR3 coding DNA: TGTGCCAGCAGCCCCCGCGGGAACAGGTTAACCGGGGAGCTGTTTTTT. Encoded protein: CASSPRGNRLTGELFF.

J is TRBJ1-5 and V is TRBV11-2; D uncertain. Trimming left V 1 base short and J 3 bases short, with 4 bases between. CDR1 and CDR2 (germline): SGHAT, FQNNGV. This CDR3 contains 13 residues. The CDR3 DNA is TGTGCCAGCAGCTTAGGGCTCAATCAGCCCCAGCATTTT. Its protein product is CASSLGLNQPQHF. The variable domain in full, with the rest retrieved from reference TRBV11-2 and TRBJ1-5, is EAGVAQSPRYKIIEKRQSVAFWCNPISGHATLYWYQQILGQGPKLLIQFQNNGVVDDSQLPKDRFSAERLKGVDSTLKIQPAKLEDSAVYLCASSLGLNQPQHFGDGTRLSIL.

This clone was counted a single time. This chain connects TRBV5-1 to TRBJ1-6; 7 positions match TRBD1. The CDR3 is made up of 14 amino acids. J lost 9 bases, V lost 4 bases, and 7 bases had no gene match. Germline CDR1 SGHRS, CDR2 YFSETQ. The CDR3 reads CASSTGDSFSPLHF. As DNA, the CDR3 is TGCGCCAGCAGCACGGGGGACAGTTTTTCACCCCTCCACTTT. Full variable domain (remainder filled in from reference TRBV5-1 and TRBJ1-6): KAGVTQTPRYLIKTRGQQVTLSCSPISGHRSVSWYQQTPGQGLQFLFEYFSETQRNKGNFPGRFSGRQFSNSRSEMNVSTLELGDSALYLCASSTGDSFSPLHFGNGTRLTVT.

This clone has just a few counts. The CDR3 protein is CASSGGRGPYGYTF. The CDR3 DNA follows: TGTGCCAGCAGTGGCGGGCGGGGGCCCTATGGCTACACCTTC. V usage is TRBV2 and J usage is TRBJ1-2, with a possible D match to TRBD1 (6 bases). Trimming removed 4 bases at V and 4 bases at J, with 13 bases between. The CDR3 has 14 amino acids. The germline V gene encodes CDR1 SNHLY and CDR2 FYNNEI. Based on the CDR3 plus reference TRBV2 and TRBJ1-2, the full variable domain is EPEVTQTPSHQVTQMGQEVILRCVPISNHLYFYWYRQILGQKVEFLVSFYNNEISEKSEIFDDQFSVERPDGSNFTLKIRSTKLEDSAMYFCASSGGRGPYGYTFGSGTRLTVV.

As concerns this clone: Distinct nucleotide sequences in the sample also encode this CDR3. The V call is TRBV3-1 (or the pseudogene TRBV3-2), the J call TRBJ2-2; 8 bases align to TRBD2. CDR3 length equals 14 residues. Germline V gene lookup returns CDR1 LGHDT and CDR2 YNNKEL (reference sequence). Trimming cost V 1 base and J 6 bases; bases outside gene matches: 1. The CDR3 nucleotides read TGTGCCAGCAGCCAAGCGGGACTAGCCGGGGAGCTGTTTTTT. It yields the protein CASSQAGLAGELFF.

The chain has TRBV5-6 and TRBJ2-3; 9 bases match TRBD2. Trimming removed 0 bases from V and 4 bases from J; junction bases left unmatched: 15. CDR3 size: 19 residues. From germline, CDR1 is SGHDT and CDR2 YYEEEE. The CDR3 sequence is CASSLEVSFGLAGSDTQYF. Here the CDR3 DNA reads TGTGCCAGCAGCTTGGAAGTTTCATTTGGGCTAGCGGGGTCAGATACGCAGTATTTT. The full variable domain, completed using reference TRBV5-6 and TRBJ2-3, is DAGVTQSPTHLIKTRGQQVTLRCSPKSGHDTVSWYQQALGQGPQFIFQYYEEEERQRGNFPDRFSGHQFPNYSSELNVNALLLGDSALYLCASSLEVSFGLAGSDTQYFGPGTRLTVL.

This clone showed up just once. The chain has TRBV4-2 and TRBJ2-1; a possible D gene is TRBD2 (6 bases). V was pared by 5 bases and J by 4 bases, with 9 bases between. The CDR3 contains 13 residues. From germline, CDR1 is LGHNA and CDR2 YNFKEQ. The CDR3 sequence: CASSGAGYNEQFF. The DNA of the CDR3 is TGTGCCAGCAGCGGGGCGGGGTACAATGAGCAGTTCTTC.

The CDR3 region is CASSLGGQGGTEAFF. For the CDR3, the DNA is TGTGCCAGCAGCTTAGGGGGACAGGGGGGCACTGAAGCTTTCTTT. The chain joins TRBV7-2 to TRBJ1-1; 11 positions match TRBD1. The CDR3 runs to 15 residues. The V gene's germline CDR1 is SGHTA and CDR2 FQGNSA. V dropped 1 base and J dropped 4; count of bases not matched to a gene: 2.

This clone showed up just once. This CDR3 reads CATSGTSGGVRDTQYF. CDR3 DNA sequence: TGTGCCACCAGTGGAACTAGCGGGGGGGTCCGGGATACGCAGTATTTT. This rearrangement joins TRBV24-1 to TRBJ2-3; 13 positions agree with TRBD2. Germline V gene data show CDR1 as KGHDR and CDR2 as SFDVKD. There are 16 residues in the CDR3. The junction had 7 bases not matched to a gene; V was cut back by 5 bases and J by 6 bases.

This sequence joins TRBV7-9 and TRBJ1-6, with a possible D match to TRBD1 (5 bases). Germline CDR1 SEHNR, CDR2 FQNEAQ (reference sequence). This CDR3 is 14 amino acids long. V dropped 2 bases and J dropped 7 bases, with 9 bases sitting between them. The CDR3 loop reads CASSLNRGNSPLHF. CDR3 nucleotide sequence: TGTGCCAGCAGCTTAAATCGGGGGAATTCACCCCTCCACTTT. Together with reference TRBV7-9 and TRBJ1-6, the CDR3 gives the full variable domain: DTGVSQNPRHKITKRGQNVTFRCDPISEHNRLYWYRQTLGQGPEFLTYFQNEAQLEKSRLLSDRFSAERPKGSFSTLEIQRTEQGDSAMYLCASSLNRGNSPLHFGNGTRLTVT.

The chain links TRBV6-6 to TRBJ1-5; D possibly corresponds to TRBD1 (6 bases). CDR3 length: 16 amino acids. Per the germline V gene, CDR1 is MNHNY and CDR2 is SVGAGI (reference sequence). V was trimmed by 6 bases and J by 0 bases, leaving 15 bases between them. This CDR3 reads CASSKLGQNSNQPQHF. DNA for the CDR3: TGTGCCAGCAGCAAACTCGGACAGAATAGCAATCAGCCCCAGCATTTT.

This chain connects TRBV9 to TRBJ1-6; TRBD1 aligns across 10 bases. The V gene's germline CDR1 is SGDLS and CDR2 YYNGEE. Trimming took 3 bases from V and 9 from J; bases not matched to a gene: 6. The CDR3 covers 15 residues. The CDR3 region is CASSASGQGISPLHF. CDR3 DNA: TGTGCCAGCAGCGCATCGGGACAGGGGATTTCACCCCTCCACTTT.

V is TRBV3-1 (or the pseudogene TRBV3-2) and J is TRBJ2-5, with unresolved D. The V and J ends lost 2 bases and 2 bases respectively, with 12 bases between them. Germline V gives CDR1 LGHDT, CDR2 YNNKEL (reference sequence). The CDR3 extends over 15 amino acids. The CDR3, as DNA: TGTGCCAGCAGCCAACCCGCAATCAGGCAAGAGACCCAGTACTTC. This codes for CASSQPAIRQETQYF.

The rearrangement links TRBV7-2 to TRBJ1-6; 9 bases agree with TRBD1. The ends lost 4 bases at V and 7 bases at J; junction bases unmatched: 2. Looked up from germline, CDR1 is SGHTA and CDR2 is FQGNSA. CDR3 length: 14 amino acids. The CDR3: CASSSGQGNSPLHF. In DNA form, the CDR3 reads TGTGCCAGCAGCTCGGGACAGGGAAATTCACCCCTCCACTTT.